The source of this TCR beta chain is a study of beta chain features in type 1 diabetes. In its sample, this clone was seen a few times. Its target is unknown. Other DNA sequences in this specimen translate into the identical CDR3. The V segment lost 4 bases and the J segment 6 bases; nucleotides outside the gene matches: 2. The CDR3 has 14 amino acids. CDR1 and CDR2 from the germline V gene are LNHDA and SQIVND (reference sequence). Reverse transcription of all isolated RNA meant that expressed TCRB transcripts were sequenced. Naive, central memory and regulatory T cell samples averaged around 3.5 million immunoSEQ reads each. Measured with immunoSEQ multiplex PCR; TCRdb has only the in-frame clones, and not every one. The sample has 600,000 to 700,000 clones, about an eighth seen once. Whole-study results and caveats: The study found moderately but significantly shorter TCRB CDR3s in all four CD4+ subsets of Type 1 diabetes patients.

This sequence was found in a man aged 18-30 years with type 1 diabetes. The material sequenced was naive CD4+ T cells from blood. The chain combines TRBV19 with TRBJ1-5; 11 bases are shared with TRBD1. The CDR3 region is CASSTGQGAQPQHF. CDR3 coding DNA: TGTGCCAGTAGTACCGGACAGGGGGCTCAGCCCCAGCATTTT. The full variable domain, its missing parts supplied by reference TRBV19 and TRBJ1-5, is DGGITQSPKYLFRKEGQNVTLSCEQNLNHDAMYWYRQDPGQGLRLIYYSQIVNDFQKGDIAEGYSVSREKKESFPLTVTSAQKNPTAFYLCASSTGQGAQPQHFGDGTRLSIL.